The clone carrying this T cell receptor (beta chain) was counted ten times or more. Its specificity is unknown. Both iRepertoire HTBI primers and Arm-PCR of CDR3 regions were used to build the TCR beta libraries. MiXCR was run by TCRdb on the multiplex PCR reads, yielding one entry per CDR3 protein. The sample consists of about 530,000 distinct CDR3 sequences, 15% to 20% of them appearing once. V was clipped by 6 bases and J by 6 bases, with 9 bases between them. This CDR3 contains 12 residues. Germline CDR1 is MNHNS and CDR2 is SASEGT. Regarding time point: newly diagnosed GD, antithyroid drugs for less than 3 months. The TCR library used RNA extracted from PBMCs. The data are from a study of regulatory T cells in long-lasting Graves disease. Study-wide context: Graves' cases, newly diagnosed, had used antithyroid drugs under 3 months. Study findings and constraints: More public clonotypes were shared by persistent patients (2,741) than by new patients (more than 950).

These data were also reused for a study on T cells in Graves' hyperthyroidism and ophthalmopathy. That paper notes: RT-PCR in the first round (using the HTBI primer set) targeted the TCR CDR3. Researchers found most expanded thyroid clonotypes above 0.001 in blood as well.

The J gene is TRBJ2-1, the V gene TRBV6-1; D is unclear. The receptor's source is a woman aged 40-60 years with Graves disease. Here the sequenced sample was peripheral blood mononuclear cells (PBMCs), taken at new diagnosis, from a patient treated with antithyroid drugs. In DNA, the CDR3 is TGTGCCAGCAGGGAGTGGGGCAATGAGCAGTTCTTC. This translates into CASREWGNEQFF.